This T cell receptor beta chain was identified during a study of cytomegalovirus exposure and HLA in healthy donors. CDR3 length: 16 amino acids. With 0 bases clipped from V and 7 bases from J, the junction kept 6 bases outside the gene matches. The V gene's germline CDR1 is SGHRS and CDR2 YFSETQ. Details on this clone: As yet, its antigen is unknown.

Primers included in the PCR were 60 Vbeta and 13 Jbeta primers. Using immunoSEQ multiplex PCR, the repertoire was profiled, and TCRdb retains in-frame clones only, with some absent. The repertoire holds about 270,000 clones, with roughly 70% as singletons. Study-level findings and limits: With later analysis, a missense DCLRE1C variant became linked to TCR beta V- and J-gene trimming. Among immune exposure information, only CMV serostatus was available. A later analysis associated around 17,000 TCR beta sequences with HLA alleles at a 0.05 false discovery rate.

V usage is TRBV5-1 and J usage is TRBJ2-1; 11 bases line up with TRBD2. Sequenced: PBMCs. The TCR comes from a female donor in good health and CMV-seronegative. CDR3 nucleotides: TGCGCCAGCAGCTTGGTTACTAGCGGGAGCCAAAATGAGCAGTTCTTC. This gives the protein CASSLVTSGSQNEQFF.